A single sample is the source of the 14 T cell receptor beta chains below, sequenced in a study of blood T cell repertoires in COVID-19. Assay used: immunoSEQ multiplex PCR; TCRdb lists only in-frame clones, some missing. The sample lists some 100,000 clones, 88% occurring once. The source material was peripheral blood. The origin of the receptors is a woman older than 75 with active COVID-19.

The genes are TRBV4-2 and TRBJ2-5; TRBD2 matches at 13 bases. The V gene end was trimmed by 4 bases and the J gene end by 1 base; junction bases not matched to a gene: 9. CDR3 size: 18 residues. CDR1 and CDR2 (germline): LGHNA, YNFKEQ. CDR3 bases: TGTGCCAGCAGCCCACGGGTTACTAGCGGGAGGGCCCAAGAGACCCAGTACTTC. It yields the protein CASSPRVTSGRAQETQYF.

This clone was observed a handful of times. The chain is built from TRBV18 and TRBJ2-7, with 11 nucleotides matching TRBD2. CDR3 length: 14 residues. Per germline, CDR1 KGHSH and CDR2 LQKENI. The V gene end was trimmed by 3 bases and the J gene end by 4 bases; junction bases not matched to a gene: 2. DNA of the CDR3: TGTGCCAGCTCACCGACTAGCGGGGTGTACGAGCAGTACTTC. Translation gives CASSPTSGVYEQYF.

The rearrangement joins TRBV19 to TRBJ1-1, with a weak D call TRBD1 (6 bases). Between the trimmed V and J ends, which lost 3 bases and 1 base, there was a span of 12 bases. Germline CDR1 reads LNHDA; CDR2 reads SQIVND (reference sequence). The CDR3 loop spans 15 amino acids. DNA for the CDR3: TGTGCCAGTAGTATTCAGGGGTATTCGAACACTGAAGCTTTCTTT. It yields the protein CASSIQGYSNTEAFF.

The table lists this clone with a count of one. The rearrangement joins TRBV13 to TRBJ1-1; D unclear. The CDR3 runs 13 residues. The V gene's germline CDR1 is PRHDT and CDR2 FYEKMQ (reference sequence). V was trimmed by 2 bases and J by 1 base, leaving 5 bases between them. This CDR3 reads CASSLLSNTEAFF. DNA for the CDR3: TGTGCCAGCAGCTTACTCTCGAACACTGAAGCTTTCTTT. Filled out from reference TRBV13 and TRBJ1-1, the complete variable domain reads AAGVIQSPRHLIKEKRETATLKCYPIPRHDTVYWYQQGPGQDPQFLISFYEKMQSDKGSIPDRFSAQQFSDYHSELNMSSLELGDSALYFCASSLLSNTEAFFGQGTRLTVV.

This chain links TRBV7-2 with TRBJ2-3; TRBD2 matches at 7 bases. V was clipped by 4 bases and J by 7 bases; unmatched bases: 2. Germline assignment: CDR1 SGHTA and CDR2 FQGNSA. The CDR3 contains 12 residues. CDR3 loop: CASSSSGNTQYF. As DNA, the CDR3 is TGTGCCAGCAGCTCAAGCGGGAATACGCAGTATTTT.

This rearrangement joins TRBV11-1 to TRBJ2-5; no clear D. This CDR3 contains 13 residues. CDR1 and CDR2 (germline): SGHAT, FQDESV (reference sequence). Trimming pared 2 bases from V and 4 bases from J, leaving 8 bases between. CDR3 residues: CASSLRPGETQYF. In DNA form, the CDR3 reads TGTGCCAGCAGCTTACGGCCGGGAGAGACCCAGTACTTC. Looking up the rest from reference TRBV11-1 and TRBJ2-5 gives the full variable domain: EAEVAQSPRYKITEKSQAVAFWCDPISGHATLYWYRQILGQGPELLVQFQDESVVDDSQLPKDRFSAERLKGVDSTLKIQPAELGDSAMYLCASSLRPGETQYFGPGTRLLVL.

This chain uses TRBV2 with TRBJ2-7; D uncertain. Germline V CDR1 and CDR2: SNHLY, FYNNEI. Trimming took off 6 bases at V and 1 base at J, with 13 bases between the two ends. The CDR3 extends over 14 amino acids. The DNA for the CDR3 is TGTGCCAGCAGCGCCGGGTCTCTTTCCTACGAGCAGTACTTC. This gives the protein CASSAGSLSYEQYF.

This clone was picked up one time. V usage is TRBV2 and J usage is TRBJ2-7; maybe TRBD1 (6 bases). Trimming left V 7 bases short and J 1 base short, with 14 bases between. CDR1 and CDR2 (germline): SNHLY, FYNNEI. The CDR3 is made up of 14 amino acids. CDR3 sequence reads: CASTQGSLSYEQYF. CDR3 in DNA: TGTGCCAGCACCCAGGGGAGCTTGTCCTACGAGCAGTACTTC.

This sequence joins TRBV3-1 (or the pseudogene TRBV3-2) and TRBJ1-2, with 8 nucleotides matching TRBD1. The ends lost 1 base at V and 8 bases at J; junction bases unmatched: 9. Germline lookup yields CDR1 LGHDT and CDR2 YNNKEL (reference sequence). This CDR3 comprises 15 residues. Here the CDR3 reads CASSQGRTGLGGYTF. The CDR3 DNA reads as TGTGCCAGCAGCCAAGGGAGGACAGGGCTGGGGGGCTACACCTTC.

The CDR3 DNA follows: TGTGCCAGCAGCTTAGGTCCGGGAGGCCAAGAGACCCAGTACTTC. It encodes CASSLGPGGQETQYF. The chain links TRBV7-8 to TRBJ2-5; 7 bases agree with TRBD2. Unmatched junction bases numbered 3, after V lost 1 base and J lost 1 base. Per the germline V gene, CDR1 is SGHVS and CDR2 is FQNEAQ. This CDR3 contains 15 residues.

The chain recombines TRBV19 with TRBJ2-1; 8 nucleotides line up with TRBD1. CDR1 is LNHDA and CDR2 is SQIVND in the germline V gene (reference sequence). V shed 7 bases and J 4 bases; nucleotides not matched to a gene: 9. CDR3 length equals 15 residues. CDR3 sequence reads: CASTLKGQGYNEQFF. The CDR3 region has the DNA TGTGCCAGTACCCTTAAAGGACAGGGATACAATGAGCAGTTCTTC. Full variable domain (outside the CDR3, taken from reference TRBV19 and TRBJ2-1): DGGITQSPKYLFRKEGQNVTLSCEQNLNHDAMYWYRQDPGQGLRLIYYSQIVNDFQKGDIAEGYSVSREKKESFPLTVTSAQKNPTAFYLCASTLKGQGYNEQFFGPGTRLTVL.

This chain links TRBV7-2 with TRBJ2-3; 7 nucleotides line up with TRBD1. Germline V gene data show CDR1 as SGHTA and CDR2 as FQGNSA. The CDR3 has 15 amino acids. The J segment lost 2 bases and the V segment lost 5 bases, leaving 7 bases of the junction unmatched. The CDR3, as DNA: TGTGCCAGCAGCCCCCGACAGGGAGCCACAGATACGCAGTATTTT. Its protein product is CASSPRQGATDTQYF. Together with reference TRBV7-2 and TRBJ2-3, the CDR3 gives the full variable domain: GAGVSQSPSNKVTEKGKDVELRCDPISGHTALYWYRQSLGQGLEFLIYFQGNSAPDKSGLPSDRFSAERTGGSVSTLTIQRTQQEDSAVYLCASSPRQGATDTQYFGPGTRLTVL.

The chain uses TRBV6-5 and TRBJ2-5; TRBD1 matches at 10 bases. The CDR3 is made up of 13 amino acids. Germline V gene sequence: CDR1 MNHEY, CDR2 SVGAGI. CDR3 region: CEPPGQGLETQYF. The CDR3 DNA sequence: TGTGAACCTCCGGGACAGGGGTTGGAGACCCAGTACTTC.

CDR3 DNA: TGTGCCTGGAGTGTACAGACAGGGGATAAGTACTTC. This encodes CAWSVQTGDKYF. The chain carries TRBV30 and TRBJ2-7, with 8 bases lining up with TRBD1. This CDR3 is 12 amino acids long. J lost 11 bases, V lost 0 bases, and 6 bases had no gene match. CDR1 and CDR2 from the germline V gene are GTSNPN and SVGIG (reference sequence). Full variable domain (rest looked up from reference TRBV30 and TRBJ2-7): SQTIHQWPATLVQPVGSPLSLECTVEGTSNPNLYWYRQAAGRGLQLLFYSVGIGQISSEVPQNLSASRPQDRQFILSSKKLLLSDSGFYLCAWSVQTGDKYFGPGTRLTVT.